This T cell receptor beta chain was observed in a study of CD8 T cells in ankylosing spondylitis. This CDR3 has 17 amino acids. Trimming took off 3 bases at V and 4 bases at J, with 21 bases between the two ends. The authors made TCR beta libraries by quantitative 5'-RACE with molecular barcodes. MiXCR, run by TCRdb on the 5' RACE reads, gives a single entry per CDR3 protein. The sample records about 140,000 distinct CDR3 sequences, over 10% being singletons. This clonotype was seen at least ten times. Its antigen is not known. Study-level points and caveats: Reports say disease-linked clones showed up significantly more in matched ankylosing spondylitis synovial fluid. Disease-linked clones bore a CD8+ phenotype, appearing relatively rarely in peripheral blood.

The chain employs TRBV12-3 or TRBV12-4 and TRBJ1-1, with D possibly matching TRBD1 (5 bases). This TCR derives from a female donor with ankylosing spondylitis or in good health (not recorded which). The sample consisted of blood, either unsorted or a sorted T cell fraction (not recorded which). As DNA, the CDR3 is TGTGCCAGCAGTTTTTCGTTTCAGGGAGGAAGGAGCACTGAAGCTTTCTTT. It is translated as CASSFSFQGGRSTEAFF.